This TCR beta chain was identified during a study of shared clonotypes between healthy human individuals. The wider study: Plates per donor: three CD4 naive, three CD4 memory, two CD8 naive, one CD8 memory.

In the original processing: Junction-only sequences without quality scores were provided by ImmunoSEQ, so filtering was different. TCRdb's copy holds only in-frame clones and misses some; the assay was immunoSEQ multiplex PCR. D and trimming come from the DNA, and the V and J calls and clone size come from that table. The sample holds about 2.1 million clones; around 95% are singletons and the top ten take 1.5% to 2%. General observations from the study: For naive CD4 cells, approximately 5% of clonotypes were shared across a few donors. Naive subsets generally had larger estimated richness than memory subsets.

CD45RO-negative cells were positively selected for CCR7, leaving out terminally differentiated effector memory CD45RA+ cells. As for this clone: Its antigen is unknown.

Sequences were obtained from naive CD8+ T cells from PBMCs. This receptor was taken from a man in his late teens or twenties in good health. Some clones in this sample may be carry-over from other donors' samples.

CDR3 amino acids: CASSLGSYRINEQYF. As DNA, the CDR3 is TGTGCCAGCAGCTTAGGCAGTTACAGGATCAACGAGCAGTACTTC. This sequence joins TRBV11-2 and TRBJ2-7, with D possibly matching TRBD1 (5 bases). V was cut by 1 base and J by 5 bases, with 15 bases left in between. Germline CDR1 SGHAT, CDR2 FQNNGV. The CDR3 sequence is 15 residues long.